This TCR beta chain stems from a study of OX40 agonist ivuxolimab in advanced cancers. Overall study findings and caveats: Researchers did not establish what antigens the expanded peripheral T cells target.

Assay used: immunoSEQ multiplex PCR; TCRdb lists only in-frame clones, some missing. The sample holds about 84,000 clones; 94% are singletons and the top ten take 9.5% to 12%. The junction had 6 bases not matched to a gene; V was cut back by 0 bases and J by 6 bases. The CDR3 is 16 amino acids. The V gene's germline CDR1 is MGHRA and CDR2 YSYEKL. To note about this clone: What it recognizes is unknown.

Sequencing used CD4+ or CD8+ T cells sorted from blood, obtained in a trial of the OX40 agonist ivuxolimab. The source is an adult with an advanced solid tumor such as melanoma, head and neck, liver or kidney cancer. The chain links TRBV4-1 to TRBJ2-2; 8 positions match TRBD2. CDR3 sequence reads: CASSQEKAGRAGELFF. The DNA for the CDR3 is TGCGCCAGCAGCCAAGAAAAGGCCGGGAGGGCCGGGGAGCTGTTTTTT.